Below, 21 T cell receptor beta chains from the same sample are listed, as sequenced in a study of cytomegalovirus exposure and HLA in healthy donors. Some clones are missing from TCRdb's copy, which holds only in-frame ones; the method was immunoSEQ multiplex PCR. Here the sample spans approximately 300,000 clones, roughly 87% being singletons. The sequencing input was PBMCs. The source of these receptors is a woman aged 25 to 45 in good health and CMV-seropositive.

The V call is TRBV7-2, the J call TRBJ2-7, with D possibly being TRBD2 (6 bases). Trimming shortened V by 4 bases and J by 2 bases, and 12 bases separated the two germline ends. The CDR3 contains 14 residues. Germline CDR1 and CDR2: SGHTA and FQGNSA. The CDR3 loop is CASSSGLSAYEQYF. The CDR3 DNA reads TGTGCCAGCAGCTCGGGACTTTCTGCCTACGAGCAGTACTTC.

CDR3 protein: CASSLLGTYNEQFF. In nucleotides, the CDR3 is TGTGCCAGCAGTTTATTAGGAACCTACAATGAGCAGTTCTTC. The rearrangement joins TRBV27 to TRBJ2-1; D is unclear. The CDR3 contains 14 residues. Germline loops: CDR1 MNHEY, CDR2 SMNVEV (reference sequence). The germline V and J ends were trimmed by 1 base and 2 bases, with 6 bases remaining between them.

V is TRBV7-2 and J is TRBJ2-7; 12 nucleotides line up with TRBD2. The CDR3 has 15 amino acids. In germline, CDR1 is SGHTA, CDR2 FQGNSA. V gave up 5 bases and J gave up 2 bases; unmatched junction bases: 4. The CDR3 DNA sequence: TGTGCCAGCAGCAACGGACTAGCGGGAACCTACGAGCAGTACTTC. This translates into CASSNGLAGTYEQYF. Together with reference TRBV7-2 and TRBJ2-7, the CDR3 gives the full variable domain: GAGVSQSPSNKVTEKGKDVELRCDPISGHTALYWYRQSLGQGLEFLIYFQGNSAPDKSGLPSDRFSAERTGGSVSTLTIQRTQQEDSAVYLCASSNGLAGTYEQYFGPGTRLTVT.

V is TRBV13 and J is TRBJ2-3; D might be TRBD1 or TRBD2, each matching 5 bases. Per germline, CDR1 PRHDT and CDR2 FYEKMQ (reference sequence). The CDR3 is 18 amino acids. The V end lost 6 bases, the J end lost 0 bases, and 22 bases lay between the germline ends. The CDR3, as DNA: TGTGCCAGCAGTCCGTGGGGGACGACTAATACTAGCACAGATACGCAGTATTTT. This translates into CASSPWGTTNTSTDTQYF.

This chain uses TRBV29-1 with TRBJ2-3; no clear D gene. The CDR3 runs to 14 residues. Trimming took off 5 bases at V and 1 base at J, with 13 bases between the two ends. Per germline, CDR1 SQVTM and CDR2 ANQGSEA. DNA of the CDR3: TGCAGCGTTCCGGCAGGCTTGGGCACAGATACGCAGTATTTT. This codes for CSVPAGLGTDTQYF.

J is TRBJ2-7 and V is TRBV27, with D unclear. Germline-derived CDR1 and CDR2 are MNHEY and SMNVEV (reference sequence). V lost 4 bases, J lost 0 bases, and 7 bases lay in between. The CDR3 length is 13 residues. CDR3 nucleotide sequence: TGTGCCAGCAGTTCCTTGGGCTCCTACGAGCAGTACTTC. It encodes CASSSLGSYEQYF.

This clone was detected a few times. The CDR3 DNA sequence: TGTGCCAGCTCGTCGACAGACGAGCAGTACTTC. Translation gives CASSSTDEQYF. The rearrangement links TRBV18 to TRBJ2-7; tentative D call: TRBD1 (5 bases). The CDR3 is made up of 11 amino acids. V lost 6 bases and J lost 5, with 8 bases in between. The germline V gene has CDR1 KGHSH and CDR2 LQKENI.

The chain carries TRBV30 and TRBJ1-6; D gene unclear. Trimming removed 2 bases at V and 0 bases at J, with 5 bases between. This CDR3 contains 14 residues. Per germline, CDR1 GTSNPN and CDR2 SVGIG (reference sequence). The CDR3 sequence: CAWSRSSYNSPLHF. The CDR3 DNA is TGTGCCTGGAGTAGGAGCTCCTATAATTCACCCCTCCACTTT. The full variable domain, its missing parts supplied by reference TRBV30 and TRBJ1-6, is SQTIHQWPATLVQPVGSPLSLECTVEGTSNPNLYWYRQAAGRGLQLLFYSVGIGQISSEVPQNLSASRPQDRQFILSSKKLLLSDSGFYLCAWSRSSYNSPLHFGNGTRLTVT.

The rearrangement links TRBV30 to TRBJ2-5, with 7 bases matching TRBD2. CDR1 is GTSNPN, CDR2 SVGIG, per germline (reference sequence). The CDR3 is made up of 11 amino acids. V was clipped by 3 bases and J by 5 bases; unmatched bases: 0. This CDR3 is CAWRGGETQYF. In DNA form, the CDR3 reads TGTGCCTGGAGGGGGGGGGAGACCCAGTACTTC.

This chain joins TRBV28 and TRBJ2-7, with 9 bases matching TRBD2. Losses at the gene ends were 3 bases for V and 4 bases for J; bases not matched to a gene: 10. The CDR3 has 16 residues. Germline lookup yields CDR1 MDHEN and CDR2 SYDVKM. CDR3 in DNA: TGTGCCAGCAGTTTTTCTGCTGCGGGAGGGCGATACGAGCAGTACTTC. Its protein product is CASSFSAAGGRYEQYF.

This chain connects TRBV9 to TRBJ2-7; 7 bases are a match to TRBD2. V lost 3 bases and J lost 6; bases outside the gene matches: 9. Germline V gene lookup returns CDR1 SGDLS and CDR2 YYNGEE. The CDR3 length is 14 residues. CDR3 in DNA: TGTGCCAGCAGCGAAGGTCCGGGACTACGCGAGCAGTACTTC. Translating it yields CASSEGPGLREQYF.

The V call is TRBV27, the J call TRBJ2-6, with TRBD1 identical over 8 bases. After removal of 4 bases from V and 1 base from J, the junction contained 9 bases not matched to a gene. Germline V lookup: CDR1 MNHEY, CDR2 SMNVEV (reference sequence). The CDR3 length is 18 residues. CDR3: CASSSGQGRGSGANVLTF. CDR3 DNA: TGTGCCAGCAGTTCCGGACAGGGTAGGGGTTCTGGGGCCAACGTCCTGACTTTC.

This sequence joins TRBV4-2 and TRBJ2-7; TRBD2 agrees at 12 bases. Trimming cost V 0 bases and J 0 bases; bases outside gene matches: 9. CDR3 length equals 19 residues. Germline V gene lookup returns CDR1 LGHNA and CDR2 YNFKEQ. DNA for the CDR3: TGTGCCAGCAGCCAAGAAACGGCTAGCGGGGGGGGAATCTCCTACGAGCAGTACTTC. Translated: CASSQETASGGGISYEQYF.

In nucleotides, the CDR3 is TGTGCCAGCAAGGGGGGAACCTACGAGCAGTACTTC. The encoded protein is CASKGGTYEQYF. This chain uses TRBV6-1 with TRBJ2-7; D is tentatively TRBD1 or TRBD2 (6 bases each). Looked up from germline, CDR1 is MNHNS and CDR2 is SASEGT. This CDR3 comprises 12 residues. V was trimmed by 7 bases and J by 2 bases, leaving 9 bases between them.

V is TRBV6-1 and J is TRBJ2-3; TRBD1 agrees at 9 bases. After removal of 7 bases from V and 2 bases from J, the junction contained 7 bases not matched to a gene. The germline V gene has CDR1 MNHNS and CDR2 SASEGT. The CDR3 runs to 15 residues. As DNA, the CDR3 is TGTGCCAGCACCAGGGGGGACAGGGACACAGATACGCAGTATTTT. This sequence encodes CASTRGDRDTDTQYF.

V gene TRBV4-1 combines with J gene TRBJ2-3, with 10 nucleotides matching TRBD2. J lost 0 bases, V lost 2 bases, and 2 bases had no gene match. This CDR3 comprises 16 residues. The V gene's germline CDR1 is MGHRA and CDR2 YSYEKL. Written as DNA, the CDR3 is TGCGCCAGCAGCCAACCGACTAGCGGGAGCACAGATACGCAGTATTTT. It is translated as CASSQPTSGSTDTQYF.

About this clone itself: This CDR3 is also generated by other DNA sequences in the sample. The rearrangement joins TRBV7-3 to TRBJ2-1; 10 bases are a match to TRBD1. Germline V gives CDR1 SGHTA, CDR2 FQGTGA. V was pared by 3 bases and J by 4 bases, with 3 bases of the junction left unmatched. The CDR3 spans 15 residues. The CDR3 loop is CASSLTGGGYNEQFF. The CDR3 DNA reads as TGTGCCAGCAGCTTGACAGGGGGCGGTTACAATGAGCAGTTCTTC.

This clone has a single count. V gene TRBV4-1 combines with J gene TRBJ1-5; no reliable D call. The CDR3 runs 18 residues. Trimming left V 1 base short and J 0 bases short, with 16 bases between. Germline CDR1 and CDR2: MGHRA and YSYEKL. CDR3 nucleotides: TGCGCCAGCAGCCAAGTTGAATTAAGGGCGTTTAGCAATCAGCCCCAGCATTTT. Residues: CASSQVELRAFSNQPQHF.

The chain couples TRBV5-6 to TRBJ2-5, with D perhaps TRBD1 (7 bases). V lost 6 bases, J lost 5 bases, and 14 bases lay in between. Germline V gene sequence: CDR1 SGHDT, CDR2 YYEEEE. The CDR3 consists of 13 residues. CDR3 DNA: TGTGCCAGCATCCCGACAGGGAGGGAGACCCAGTACTTC. Encoded protein: CASIPTGRETQYF.

The chain recombines TRBV27 with TRBJ1-5; 7 nucleotides match TRBD1. Unmatched junction bases numbered 9, after V lost 3 bases and J lost 4 bases. From germline, CDR1 is MNHEY and CDR2 SMNVEV (reference sequence). CDR3 size: 16 residues. The CDR3 is CASSFVRTGLNQPQHF. The CDR3 coding sequence is TGTGCCAGCAGTTTTGTGAGGACAGGCCTTAATCAGCCCCAGCATTTT.

The chain recombines TRBV5-1 with TRBJ1-4; tentative D call: TRBD1 (6 bases). Trimming removed 5 bases from V and 0 bases from J, with 11 bases in between. Germline assignment: CDR1 SGHRS and CDR2 YFSETQ. This CDR3 comprises 15 residues. The CDR3 DNA reads TGCGCCAGCAGGGGACAACCAGCAACTAATGAAAAACTGTTTTTT. Translation: CASRGQPATNEKLFF.